Listed below are T cell receptor beta chains from one sample, sequenced in a study of cytomegalovirus exposure and HLA in healthy donors. Assay: immunoSEQ multiplex PCR; the TCRdb copy retains only in-frame clones and omits some. The sample includes around 140,000 clones, approximately 82% of them seen just once. The sequenced material came from PBMCs. The receptors shown here come from a man younger than 30 in good health and CMV-seropositive. CDR3s include the opening cysteine and the closing phenylalanine or tryptophan. The order of the fields is D gene, V gene, J gene, clone size, CDR3 protein, CDR3 DNA. The D gene is left open where the match is weak. Clone size is stated in some rows and not others, as once, few, many or a class when expanded.

>TRBD2|TRBV28|TRBJ2-3|.
CASTTTGTSGSRYTQYF
TGTGCCAGCACCACAACCGGGACTAGCGGGAGTAGGTATACGCAGTATTTT
>TRBD1|TRBV9|TRBJ1-2|.
CASSVLQGAGGGYTF
TGTGCCAGCAGCGTCCTACAGGGGGCCGGGGGTGGCTACACCTTC
>TRBD1|TRBV5-1|TRBJ2-1|.
CASSLEGITGGLDSYNEQFF
TGCGCCAGCAGCTTGGAGGGCATAACAGGGGGCCTTGACTCCTACAATGAGCAGTTCTTC
>TRBD2|TRBV4-1|TRBJ2-3|.
CASSHLAGSVTDTQYF
TGCGCCAGCAGCCATCTAGCGGGATCGGTCACAGATACGCAGTATTTT
>.|TRBV2|TRBJ1-5|.
CASNQQDLFNQPQHF
TGTGCCAGCAATCAACAGGACCTTTTCAATCAGCCCCAGCATTTT
>TRBD1|TRBV18|TRBJ2-5|once
CASSPQGAGETQYF
TGTGCCAGCTCACCACAGGGGGCCGGGGAGACCCAGTACTTC
>.|TRBV2|TRBJ2-1|few
CASSVASGDEQFF
TGTGCCAGCAGTGTGGCTTCGGGGGATGAGCAGTTCTTC
>.|TRBV30|TRBJ1-3|.
CAWSAGSGNTIYF
TGTGCCTGGAGTGCGGGTTCTGGAAACACCATATATTTT
>TRBD2|TRBV19|TRBJ2-1|once
CATSGGAYNEQFF
TGTGCCACCTCCGGGGGGGCGTACAATGAGCAGTTCTTC
>.|TRBV27|TRBJ1-2|.
CASSLSGGVGYGYTF
TGTGCCAGCAGTTTATCGGGGGGGGTAGGCTATGGCTACACCTTC
>.|TRBV10-2|TRBJ2-3|.
CASRQRSTDTQYF
TGCGCCAGCAGGCAGCGCAGTACAGATACGCAGTATTTT
>TRBD2|TRBV13|TRBJ2-2|.
CASSPEAGTRNTGELFF
TGTGCCAGCAGCCCCGAAGCCGGGACTAGGAACACCGGGGAGCTGTTTTTT
>.|TRBV10-3|TRBJ1-2|few
CAISEGAGMGYGYTF
TGTGCCATCAGTGAGGGAGCGGGGATGGGGTATGGCTACACCTTC
>.|TRBV5-6|TRBJ2-6|.
CASRVRDSGANVLTF
TGTGCCAGCAGGGTCCGGGACTCTGGGGCCAACGTCCTGACTTTC
>.|TRBV27|TRBJ1-2|.
CASSDDRSYGYTF
TGTGCCAGCAGCGACGACAGGTCCTATGGCTACACCTTC
>.|TRBV28|TRBJ2-2|.
CASTLGGGVTGELLF
TGTGCCAGCACCCTAGGAGGGGGCGTCACCGGGGAGCTGCTTTTT
>TRBD2|TRBV28|TRBJ2-7|.
CASSFGGSDEQYF
TGTGCCAGCAGTTTTGGCGGGAGCGACGAGCAGTACTTC
>TRBD1|TRBV7-9|TRBJ1-1|.
CASSLAEMTGEAFF
TGTGCCAGCAGCTTAGCTGAGATGACAGGGGAAGCTTTCTTT
>.|TRBV7-2|TRBJ2-1|.
CASSSEVGSYNEQFF
TGTGCCAGCAGCTCAGAGGTAGGTAGTTACAATGAGCAGTTCTTC
>TRBD1|TRBV19|TRBJ2-7|.
CASSIDRQGAYEQYF
TGTGCCAGTAGTATAGATCGTCAGGGGGCTTACGAGCAGTACTTC
>.|TRBV5-1|TRBJ2-3|once
CASSTLGGFGDTQYF
TGCGCCAGCAGCACCCTTGGGGGGTTCGGCGATACGCAGTATTTT
>TRBD1|TRBV18|TRBJ1-1|once
CASYWDRGTEAFF
TGTGCCAGCTACTGGGACAGGGGCACTGAAGCTTTCTTT
>.|TRBV12-5|TRBJ1-2|.
CASGLAVNYGYTF
TGTGCTAGTGGTTTGGCCGTGAACTATGGCTACACCTTC
>TRBD1|TRBV18|TRBJ2-2|.
CASSPGTGNTGELFF
TGTGCCAGCTCACCCGGGACAGGGAACACCGGGGAGCTGTTTTTT
>.|TRBV4-2|TRBJ1-3|.
CASSQEYSQGNTIYF
TGTGCCAGCAGCCAAGAGTACAGCCAGGGAAACACCATATATTTT
>TRBD1|TRBV9|TRBJ2-2|.
CASSDTGGKDTGELFF
TGTGCCAGCAGCGATACAGGGGGCAAGGACACCGGGGAGCTGTTTTTT
>TRBD1|TRBV5-1|TRBJ2-7|.
CASSLVIRQGAFEQYF
TGCGCCAGCAGCTTGGTAATTCGACAGGGGGCCTTCGAGCAGTACTTC
>.|TRBV27|TRBJ2-3|.
CASSDTGPDTQYF
TGTGCCAGCTCGGACACCGGACCAGATACGCAGTATTTT
>TRBD1|TRBV28|TRBJ1-2|few
CASALRGQGYGYTF
TGTGCCAGCGCACTTAGGGGACAGGGCTATGGCTACACCTTC
>TRBD1|TRBV5-4|TRBJ1-1|.
CASSPGTVMNTEAFF
TGTGCCAGCAGCCCAGGGACAGTCATGAACACTGAAGCTTTCTTT
>TRBD2|TRBV19|TRBJ2-3|.
CASSILLAGGTDTQYF
TGTGCCAGTAGTATCCTTCTAGCGGGAGGCACAGATACGCAGTATTTT
>.|TRBV29-1|TRBJ2-7|.
CSVGQGFSYEQYF
TGCAGCGTTGGGCAGGGTTTCTCCTACGAGCAGTACTTC
>.|TRBV5-4|TRBJ2-7|.
CASEGRGEQYF
TGTGCCAGCGAGGGTCGGGGCGAGCAGTACTTC
>.|TRBV20-1|TRBJ2-7|.
CSAGDFYEQYF
TGCAGTGCTGGGGACTTCTACGAGCAGTACTTC
>TRBD1|TRBV27|TRBJ2-1|.
CASRKGQGGYEQFF
TGTGCCAGCAGAAAGGGACAGGGGGGTTATGAGCAGTTCTTC
>.|TRBV7-3|TRBJ2-7|.
CASSWGARGYEQYF
TGTGCCAGCAGCTGGGGGGCCAGGGGGTACGAGCAGTACTTC
>TRBD2|TRBV28|TRBJ2-1|once
CASSLAYRTSEEDEQFF
TGTGCCAGCTCCCTTGCCTACCGGACTAGCGAGGAGGATGAGCAGTTCTTC
>.|TRBV19|TRBJ1-2|.
CASSLPGGRAYGYTF
TGTGCCAGTAGTCTCCCGGGGGGGCGCGCCTATGGCTACACCTTC
>TRBD1|TRBV19|TRBJ2-1|.
CASSIDRTGTGNEQFF
TGTGCCAGTAGTATAGATCGTACCGGGACAGGCAATGAGCAGTTCTTC
>TRBD2|TRBV4-1|TRBJ2-5|.
CASSLGTSGRETQYF
TGCGCCAGCAGCCTAGGGACTAGCGGGAGGGAGACCCAGTACTTC
>.|TRBV6-1|TRBJ1-5|.
CASGHRNSNQPQHF
TGTGCCAGTGGACACAGGAATAGCAATCAGCCCCAGCATTTT
>TRBD2|TRBV29-1|TRBJ2-5|.
CSVRAGGPGETQYF
TGCAGCGTACGAGCGGGAGGGCCTGGGGAGACCCAGTACTTC
>.|TRBV28|TRBJ2-7|.
CASSTRASGGVEQYF
TGTGCCAGCAGTACCAGGGCTTCCGGAGGGGTCGAGCAGTACTTC
>TRBD2|TRBV7-3|TRBJ2-2|.
CASSWGSGRKYTGELFF
TGTGCCAGCAGCTGGGGTAGCGGGAGAAAGTACACCGGGGAGCTGTTTTTT
>.|TRBV30|TRBJ1-1|.
CAWTPHRVGTEAFF
TGTGCCTGGACACCTCACAGGGTGGGCACTGAAGCTTTCTTT
>TRBD2|TRBV28|TRBJ2-7|once
CASRLAVSSYEQYF
TGTGCCAGCAGACTAGCGGTGAGCTCCTACGAGCAGTACTTC
>.|TRBV10-1|TRBJ2-7|.
CASSESSYEQYF
TGCGCCAGCAGTGAGTCGAGTTACGAGCAGTACTTC
>TRBD2|TRBV7-4|TRBJ2-7|.
CASSQTSGRAGFSYEQYF
TGTGCCAGCAGCCAGACTAGCGGGAGGGCCGGGTTCTCCTACGAGCAGTACTTC
>.|TRBV5-4|TRBJ1-1|few
CASSLAGANTEAFF
TGTGCCAGCAGCTTGGCAGGGGCGAACACTGAAGCTTTCTTT
>TRBD1|TRBV9|TRBJ2-2|.
CASRQGWIGELFF
TGTGCCAGCCGACAGGGGTGGATCGGGGAGCTGTTTTTT
>TRBD1|TRBV7-3|TRBJ2-2|.
CASSPIAGGGGELFF
TGTGCCAGCAGCCCAATTGCAGGGGGTGGCGGGGAGCTGTTTTTT
>.|TRBV29-1|TRBJ2-5|few
CSVGMGPSKETQYF
TGCAGCGTTGGAATGGGCCCATCCAAAGAGACCCAGTACTTC
>.|TRBV21-1|TRBJ2-5|.
CASTPRTVSKQETQYF
TGTGCCAGCACCCCTCGGACAGTTTCTAAGCAAGAGACCCAGTACTTC
>TRBD1|TRBV7-9|TRBJ2-2|.
CASSLTGVDAGELFF
TGTGCCAGCAGCTTGACAGGGGTCGACGCCGGGGAGCTGTTTTTT
>.|TRBV5-1|TRBJ2-7|.
CASSLRRAYEQYF
TGCGCCAGCAGCTTACGTCGGGCCTACGAGCAGTACTTC